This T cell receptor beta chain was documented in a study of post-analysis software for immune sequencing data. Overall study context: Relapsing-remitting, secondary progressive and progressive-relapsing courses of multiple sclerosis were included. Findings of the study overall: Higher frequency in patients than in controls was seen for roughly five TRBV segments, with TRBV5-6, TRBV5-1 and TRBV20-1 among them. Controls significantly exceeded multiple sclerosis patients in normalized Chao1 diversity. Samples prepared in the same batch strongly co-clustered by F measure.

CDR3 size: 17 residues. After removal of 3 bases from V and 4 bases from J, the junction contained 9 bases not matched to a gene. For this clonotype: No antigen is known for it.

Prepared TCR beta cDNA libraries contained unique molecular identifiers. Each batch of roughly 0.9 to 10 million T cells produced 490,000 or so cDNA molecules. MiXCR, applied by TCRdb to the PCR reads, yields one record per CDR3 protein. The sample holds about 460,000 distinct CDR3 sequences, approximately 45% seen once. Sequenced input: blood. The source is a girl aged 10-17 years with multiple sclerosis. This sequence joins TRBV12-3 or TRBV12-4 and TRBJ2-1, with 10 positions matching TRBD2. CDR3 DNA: TGTGCCAGCAGTTTCGCCGCGGGACTAGCGAGATACAATGAGCAGTTCTTC. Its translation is CASSFAAGLARYNEQFF.